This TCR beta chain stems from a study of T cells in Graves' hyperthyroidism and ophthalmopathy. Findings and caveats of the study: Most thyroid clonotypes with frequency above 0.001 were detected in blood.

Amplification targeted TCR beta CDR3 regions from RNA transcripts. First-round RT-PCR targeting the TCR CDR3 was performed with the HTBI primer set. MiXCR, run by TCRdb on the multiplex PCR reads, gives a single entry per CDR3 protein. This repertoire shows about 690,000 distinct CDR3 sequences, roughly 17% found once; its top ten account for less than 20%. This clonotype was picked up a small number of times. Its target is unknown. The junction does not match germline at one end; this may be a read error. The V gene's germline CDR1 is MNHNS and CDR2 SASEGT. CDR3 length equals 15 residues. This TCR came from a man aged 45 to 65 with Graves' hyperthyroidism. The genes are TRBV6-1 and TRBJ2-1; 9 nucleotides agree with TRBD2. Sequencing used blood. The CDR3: CTSSVVGGRVSEQFF. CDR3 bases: TGTACCAGCAGTGTTGTTGGCGGGAGGGTCAGTGAGCAGTTCTTC.